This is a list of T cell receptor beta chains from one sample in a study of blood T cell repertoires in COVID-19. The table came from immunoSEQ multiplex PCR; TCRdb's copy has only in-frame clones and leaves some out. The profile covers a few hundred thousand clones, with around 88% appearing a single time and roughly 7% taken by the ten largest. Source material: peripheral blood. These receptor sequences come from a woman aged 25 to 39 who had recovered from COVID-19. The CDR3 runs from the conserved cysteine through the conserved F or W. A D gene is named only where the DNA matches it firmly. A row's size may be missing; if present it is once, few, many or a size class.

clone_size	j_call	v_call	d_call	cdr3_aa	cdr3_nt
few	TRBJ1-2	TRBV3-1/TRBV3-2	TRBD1	CASSHLTGEGGYTF	TGTGCCAGCAGCCATCTCACAGGGGAAGGTGGCTACACCTTC
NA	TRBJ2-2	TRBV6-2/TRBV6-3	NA	CASSRTDTGELFF	TGTGCCAGCAGTCGGACAGACACCGGGGAGCTGTTTTTT
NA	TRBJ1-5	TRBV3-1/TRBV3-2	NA	CASSQDLKSVIFPQHF	TGTGCCAGCAGCCAAGATCTTAAGTCGGTCATCTTTCCCCAGCATTTT
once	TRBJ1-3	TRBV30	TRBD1	CAWKTGSSGNTIYF	TGTGCCTGGAAGACAGGGAGCTCTGGAAACACCATATATTTT
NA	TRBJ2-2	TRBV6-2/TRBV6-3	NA	CASSYWTPSGELFF	TGTGCCAGCAGTTACTGGACACCTTCGGGGGAGCTGTTTTTT
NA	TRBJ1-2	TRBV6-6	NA	CASSTKQDLNYGYTF	TGTGCCAGCAGTACGAAACAGGACCTAAACTATGGCTACACCTTC
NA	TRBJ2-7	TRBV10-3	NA	CASSGAAPGEQYF	TGTGCCTCATCAGGGGCTGCCCCGGGGGAGCAGTACTTC
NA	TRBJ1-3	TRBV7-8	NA	CASSLASRSGNTIYF	TGTGCCAGCAGCTTAGCGAGCCGCTCTGGAAACACCATATATTTT
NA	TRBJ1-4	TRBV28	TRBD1	CASNPDRGELFF	TGTGCCAGCAACCCGGACAGGGGGGAACTGTTTTTT
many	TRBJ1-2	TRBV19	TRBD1	CASSIQPVGQGINYGYTF	TGTGCCAGTAGTATCCAACCCGTGGGACAGGGTATTAACTATGGCTACACCTTC
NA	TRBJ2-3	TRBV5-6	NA	CASSWRGGGATDTQYF	TGTGCCAGCAGCTGGCGTGGAGGGGGGGCCACAGATACGCAGTATTTT
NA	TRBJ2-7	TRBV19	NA	CASIGRGYEQYF	TGTGCCAGTATTGGGCGGGGATACGAGCAGTACTTC
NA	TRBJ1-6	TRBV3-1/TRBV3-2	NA	CASSQIRNSPLHF	TGTGCCAGCAGCCAGATCCGGAATTCACCCCTCCACTTT
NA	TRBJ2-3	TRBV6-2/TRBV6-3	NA	CASSYSGTSDTQYF	TGTGCCAGCAGTTACTCGGGGACTTCAGATACGCAGTATTTT
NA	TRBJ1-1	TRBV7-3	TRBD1	CASSSGQVETEAFF	TGTGCCAGCAGCTCCGGACAGGTAGAAACTGAAGCTTTCTTT
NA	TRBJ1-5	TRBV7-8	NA	CASSTSGSGNQPQHF	TGTGCCAGCAGCACATCCGGATCAGGGAATCAGCCCCAGCATTTT
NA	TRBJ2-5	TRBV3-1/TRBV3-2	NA	CASSPWQGAQETQYF	TGTGCCAGCAGCCCTTGGCAGGGTGCCCAAGAGACCCAGTACTTC